The 24 T cell receptor beta chains below all came from one sample that was sequenced in a study of T cell responses to AZD1222 COVID-19 vaccine. The method was immunoSEQ multiplex PCR; TCRdb's version includes in-frame clones alone and lacks a portion of them. The data contain 180,000 or so clones, around 90% of them seen just once; the ten biggest clones take up roughly a quarter. Sequenced material: peripheral blood, taken 28 days after the second AZD1222 dose. The receptors come from an adult who received the AZD1222 COVID-19 vaccine.

V is TRBV27 and J is TRBJ1-6, with no clear D. The CDR3 contains 14 residues. The germline CDR1 and CDR2 sequences are MNHEY and SMNVEV (reference sequence). V dropped 4 bases and J dropped 10 bases, with 14 bases sitting between them. The CDR3 reads CASSSPEVWSPLHF. The CDR3 DNA follows: TGTGCCAGCAGTTCACCGGAGGTCTGGTCACCCCTCCACTTT.

V is TRBV3-1 (or the pseudogene TRBV3-2) and J is TRBJ2-3; 9 positions match TRBD2. Germline V gene sequence: CDR1 LGHDT, CDR2 YNNKEL (reference sequence). The V and J ends lost 7 bases and 3 bases, in that order; junction bases with no gene match: 8. The CDR3 spans 15 residues. CDR3: CASTLAGVMTDTQYF. The CDR3 bases are TGTGCCAGCACTTTAGCGGGAGTAATGACAGATACGCAGTATTTT.

This clone was counted only a few times. J is TRBJ2-5 and V is TRBV12-3 or TRBV12-4; D gene ambiguous. This CDR3 has 12 amino acids. V dropped 6 bases and J dropped 5 bases, with 10 bases sitting between them. The CDR3: CASRRPPETQYF. CDR3 bases: TGTGCCAGCAGGAGGCCCCCCGAGACCCAGTACTTC.

The chain carries TRBV5-4 and TRBJ2-3; weak D call: TRBD2 (6 bases). The germline V and J ends were trimmed by 3 bases and 0 bases, with 14 bases remaining between them. Germline V gene lookup returns CDR1 SGHNT and CDR2 YYREEE (reference sequence). The CDR3 contains 16 residues. Written as DNA, the CDR3 is TGTGCCAGCAGCTCTTCACCGGGACTGAGCACAGATACGCAGTATTTT. This encodes CASSSSPGLSTDTQYF. The full variable domain, with the rest looked up from reference TRBV5-4 and TRBJ2-3, is ETGVTQSPTHLIKTRGQQVTLRCSSQSGHNTVSWYQQALGQGPQFIFQYYREEENGRGNFPPRFSGLQFPNYSSELNVNALELDDSALYLCASSSSPGLSTDTQYFGPGTRLTVL.

J is TRBJ1-2 and V is TRBV28; TRBD1 might be the D (6 bases). Germline-derived CDR1 and CDR2 are MDHEN and SYDVKM. Trimming shortened V by 5 bases and J by 8 bases, and 18 bases separated the two germline ends. CDR3 length: 14 residues. As DNA, the CDR3 is TGTGCCAGCAGTATCCAGGGGTCCACCTGGGGCTACACCTTC. This encodes CASSIQGSTWGYTF.

The rearrangement uses TRBV30 and TRBJ1-5, with D possibly being TRBD1 (6 bases). The CDR3 consists of 12 residues. Trimming took off 2 bases at V and 7 bases at J, with 9 bases between the two ends. CDR1 is GTSNPN, CDR2 SVGIG, per germline (reference sequence). The CDR3 protein is CAWSLRGQPQHF. CDR3 in DNA: TGTGCCTGGAGTCTTAGGGGGCAGCCCCAGCATTTT.

The J gene is TRBJ1-5, the V gene TRBV4-3, with unresolved D. V was shortened by 0 bases and J by 4 bases, with 7 bases between the two germline ends. The germline gives CDR1 LGHNA, CDR2 YSLEER. This CDR3 is built from 14 residues. CDR3 in amino acids: CASSQDSANQPQHF. In DNA form, the CDR3 reads TGCGCCAGCAGCCAAGATTCAGCAAATCAGCCCCAGCATTTT.

The chain recombines TRBV19 with TRBJ2-1; 13 positions match TRBD2. The CDR3 runs to 16 residues. Germline-derived CDR1 and CDR2 are LNHDA and SQIVND (reference sequence). Trimming removed 6 bases from V and 10 bases from J; junction bases left unmatched: 12. The CDR3 is CASRRTTSGRAKEQFF. CDR3 bases: TGTGCCAGTAGAAGGACAACTAGCGGGAGGGCTAAGGAGCAGTTCTTC. The variable domain in full, completed from reference TRBV19 and TRBJ2-1, reads DGGITQSPKYLFRKEGQNVTLSCEQNLNHDAMYWYRQDPGQGLRLIYYSQIVNDFQKGDIAEGYSVSREKKESFPLTVTSAQKNPTAFYLCASRRTTSGRAKEQFFGPGTRLTVL.

The V and J genes are TRBV27 and TRBJ1-5, with D possibly matching TRBD1 (6 bases). Trimming left V 5 bases short and J 4 bases short, with 9 bases between. CDR1 is MNHEY, CDR2 SMNVEV, per germline (reference sequence). The CDR3 is made up of 13 amino acids. The CDR3 region has the DNA TGTGCCAGCAGTCCCACAGGGAATCAGCCCCAGCATTTT. Translating gives CASSPTGNQPQHF.

V usage is TRBV7-5 and J usage is TRBJ2-1; no DNA check was done on the table's D call, TRBD1. TRBV7-5 is reported as a pseudogene. There are 14 residues in the CDR3. The CDR3 region has the DNA TGTGCCAGAAGCTTATCTGACAGGCTCCATGAGCAGTTCTTC. Protein sequence: CARSLSDRLHEQFF.

This chain joins TRBV6-2 or TRBV6-3 and TRBJ1-5, with D unclear. CDR1 is MNHEY, CDR2 SVGEGT, per germline. This CDR3 spans 12 amino acids. Between the trimmed V and J ends, which lost 4 bases and 4 bases, there was a span of 5 bases. This CDR3 is CASSLGNQPQHF. Written as DNA, the CDR3 is TGTGCCAGCAGTTTAGGAAATCAGCCCCAGCATTTT.

Only one count was recorded for this clone. The CDR3 DNA reads as TGTGCCAGCAGCTCGGGACTAGCGGGAGCTGGTGAGCAGTTCTTC. Residues: CASSSGLAGAGEQFF. The chain combines TRBV9 with TRBJ2-1; 14 nucleotides agree with TRBD2. The germline V gene has CDR1 SGDLS and CDR2 YYNGEE. This CDR3 has 15 amino acids. V was pared by 4 bases and J by 9 bases, with 6 bases of the junction left unmatched. The full variable domain, in which reference TRBV9 and TRBJ2-1 provide the parts outside the CDR3, is DSGVTQTPKHLITATGQRVTLRCSPRSGDLSVYWYQQSLDQGLQFLIQYYNGEERAKGNILERFSAQQFPDLHSELNLSSLELGDSALYFCASSSGLAGAGEQFFGPGTRLTVL.

The chain links TRBV19 to TRBJ2-5; 9 bases fit TRBD1. Germline assignment: CDR1 LNHDA and CDR2 SQIVND (reference sequence). This CDR3 has 15 amino acids. J gave up 2 bases and V 7 bases, and 8 bases lay outside the gene matches. The CDR3 DNA is TGTGCCAGTACCGACAGGGGGGGAGTACAAGAGACCCAGTACTTC. Translating gives CASTDRGGVQETQYF.

This chain uses TRBV24-1 with TRBJ2-5; D remains ambiguous. V was clipped by 3 bases and J by 5 bases, with 9 bases between them. Germline CDR1 is KGHDR and CDR2 is SFDVKD. CDR3 length: 13 amino acids. The CDR3 sequence is CATSDAHTETQYF. In DNA form, the CDR3 reads TGTGCCACCAGTGATGCTCATACGGAGACCCAGTACTTC.

The CDR3 region has the DNA TGTGCCAGTAGACCACCCTTGGGCTTTGGGGCTTACAATGAGCAGTTCTTC. Encoded protein: CASRPPLGFGAYNEQFF. J is TRBJ2-1 and V is TRBV19; D perhaps matches TRBD1 (5 bases). The CDR3 spans 17 residues. V gave up 6 bases and J gave up 4 bases, with 22 bases separating them. Germline-derived CDR1 and CDR2 are LNHDA and SQIVND (reference sequence).

This sequence joins TRBV24-1 and TRBJ2-1; D is tentatively TRBD1 or TRBD2 (5 bases each). Germline V gene lookup returns CDR1 KGHDR and CDR2 SFDVKD. The CDR3 is 14 residues long. Trimming pared 3 bases from V and 3 bases from J, leaving 8 bases between. CDR3 DNA: TGTGCCACCAGTGATCCGGGGCTCTACAATGAGCAGTTCTTC. Protein sequence: CATSDPGLYNEQFF.

The chain has TRBV5-4 and TRBJ2-4; TRBD2 aligns across 14 bases. The CDR3 length is 18 residues. Germline CDR1 SGHNT, CDR2 YYREEE (reference sequence). With V trimmed by 0 bases and J by 3 bases, 5 bases remained unmatched. CDR3 in DNA: TGTGCCAGCAGCTTGGAGGGGACTAGCGGGAGAAACAAAAACATTCAGTACTTC. Its translation is CASSLEGTSGRNKNIQYF.

The chain is built from TRBV7-2 and TRBJ1-6, with a tentative D call TRBD1 (5 bases). CDR3 length: 13 residues. With 3 bases removed from V and 11 bases from J, the gap between germline ends came to 11 bases. Germline V gives CDR1 SGHTA, CDR2 FQGNSA. The chain's CDR3 is CASSLGPSTPLHF. The CDR3 nucleotides read TGTGCCAGCAGCTTGGGGCCATCAACACCCCTCCACTTT.

V is TRBV9 and J is TRBJ2-5; D is undetermined. The CDR3 length is 14 residues. V dropped 4 bases and J dropped 4 bases, with 14 bases sitting between them. Germline loops: CDR1 SGDLS, CDR2 YYNGEE. CDR3 nucleotide sequence: TGTGCCAGCAGCAGGAGAGAGTGGGGAGAGACCCAGTACTTC. Its translation: CASSRREWGETQYF.

The chain joins TRBV9 to TRBJ2-1; a possible D gene is TRBD2 (7 bases). The germline gives CDR1 SGDLS, CDR2 YYNGEE. CDR3 size: 20 residues. V lost 3 bases and J lost 0, with 25 bases in between. The CDR3 region is CASSERGGQGTSISYNEQFF. CDR3 sequence (DNA): TGTGCCAGCAGCGAGCGGGGTGGGCAGGGGACATCCATCTCCTACAATGAGCAGTTCTTC.

CDR3 sequence: CSARTGGTGELFF. As DNA, the CDR3 is TGCAGCGCCCGAACGGGGGGCACCGGGGAGCTGTTTTTT. The chain has TRBV29-1 and TRBJ2-2; TRBD2 matches at 7 bases. Germline CDR1 reads SQVTM; CDR2 reads ANQGSEA. The CDR3 sequence is 13 residues long. Unmatched junction bases numbered 6, after V lost 7 bases and J lost 4 bases.

The chain links TRBV3-1 (or the pseudogene TRBV3-2) to TRBJ1-3; D possibly corresponds to TRBD1 (5 bases). Trimming left V 9 bases short and J 0 bases short, with 15 bases between. The CDR3 covers 15 residues. The germline gives CDR1 LGHDT, CDR2 YNNKEL (reference sequence). CDR3 region: CASSRQLTSGNTIYF. The CDR3 region has the DNA TGTGCCAGTTCCAGACAGCTCACCTCTGGAAACACCATATATTTT.

This sequence joins TRBV20-1 and TRBJ2-3; possible D gene TRBD2, 6 bases. V was trimmed by 3 bases and J by 1 base, leaving 17 bases between them. Germline CDR1 and CDR2: DFQATT and SNEGSKA (reference sequence). CDR3 length: 16 amino acids. The CDR3 sequence is CSASIGRGVGTDTQYF. In nucleotides, the CDR3 is TGCAGTGCTAGTATCGGGAGAGGAGTAGGCACAGATACGCAGTATTTT.

Only one count was recorded for this clone. The chain combines TRBV4-3 with TRBJ2-7; perhaps TRBD1 as D (6 bases). Trimming cost V 1 base and J 2 bases, with 15 bases left between them. The CDR3 is made up of 16 amino acids. Germline lookup yields CDR1 LGHNA and CDR2 YSLEER. The CDR3 DNA follows: TGCGCCAGCAGCCAAGGGGACGGCAGGGGAACCTACGAGCAGTACTTC. Protein product: CASSQGDGRGTYEQYF.